The next 14 T cell receptor beta chains were all read from a single sample in a study of CD8+ T cells in alopecia areata. Extracted from the samples, RNA was reverse transcribed into cDNA to serve as the sequencing template. Clones were read by immunoSEQ multiplex PCR, and TCRdb kept only the in-frame ones, dropping some. In the table there are 60,000 to 65,000 clones, 44% of which are singletons. Sequences were obtained from NKG2D-low CD8+ T cells sorted from blood. The receptors shown here come from a human donor with alopecia areata.

The chain uses TRBV5-1 and TRBJ1-1; D gene uncertain. CDR3 length: 13 residues. V shed 4 bases and J shed 5 bases, with 12 bases lying between them. Germline V gene sequence: CDR1 SGHRS, CDR2 YFSETQ. The CDR3 DNA reads as TGCGCCAGCAGCCTATCGGACCGTACTGAAGCTTTCTTT. Translating gives CASSLSDRTEAFF.

This clone was observed a few times. V is TRBV4-3 and J is TRBJ1-3; D gene uncertain. Germline CDR1 LGHNA, CDR2 YSLEER. The CDR3 is 15 amino acids. Deletions cut 0 bases from V and 4 bases from J, with 10 bases between. CDR3 protein: CASSQEAQVGNTIYF. Here the CDR3 DNA reads TGCGCCAGCAGCCAAGAGGCCCAGGTCGGAAACACCATATATTTT.

In its sample, this clone was seen a few times. This rearrangement joins TRBV29-1 to TRBJ2-1; 7 bases fit TRBD1. CDR3 size: 14 residues. The germline gives CDR1 SQVTM, CDR2 ANQGSEA. The ends lost 4 bases at V and 4 bases at J; junction bases unmatched: 7. DNA for the CDR3: TGCAGCGTTGTCGGGACAGATTTTTACAATGAGCAGTTCTTC. Protein sequence: CSVVGTDFYNEQFF.

The CDR3 here is CASSQDAANSATGELFF. DNA for the CDR3: TGTGCCAGCAGCCAAGATGCCGCTAACAGCGCCACCGGGGAGCTGTTTTTT. The chain recombines TRBV4-2 with TRBJ2-2; D gene unclear. Trimming left V 0 bases short and J 4 bases short, with 15 bases between. Germline V gene lookup returns CDR1 LGHNA and CDR2 YNFKEQ. The CDR3 contains 17 residues.

The table lists this clone with a few counts. This chain connects TRBV10-3 to TRBJ2-7; D may be TRBD1 (5 bases). This CDR3 is 13 amino acids long. V lost 2 bases and J lost 3, with 8 bases in between. Germline assignment: CDR1 ENHRY and CDR2 SYGVKD. CDR3 sequence reads: CAISEVQVYEQYF. CDR3 nucleotide sequence: TGTGCCATCAGTGAGGTACAGGTCTACGAGCAGTACTTC.

This chain links TRBV4-1 with TRBJ2-1, with 7 bases identical to TRBD2. Germline values: CDR1 MGHRA, CDR2 YSYEKL. This CDR3 spans 15 amino acids. With 2 bases clipped from V and 7 bases from J, the junction kept 8 bases outside the gene matches. CDR3 protein: CASSQTVLGGNEQFF. DNA of the CDR3: TGCGCCAGCAGCCAAACAGTCCTGGGGGGGAATGAGCAGTTCTTC.

V usage is TRBV4-3 and J usage is TRBJ2-1; unclear D gene. V lost 2 bases to trimming and J lost 0 bases, with 11 bases between them. The CDR3 spans 16 residues. CDR1 LGHNA and CDR2 YSLEER come from the germline V gene. The CDR3 protein is CASSQKVADSYNEQFF. As DNA, the CDR3 is TGCGCCAGCAGCCAAAAAGTGGCAGACTCCTACAATGAGCAGTTCTTC.

This clone was seen more than once but under ten times. The chain is built from TRBV7-9 and TRBJ2-5; 8 positions match TRBD2. Germline V gene data show CDR1 as SEHNR and CDR2 as FQNEAQ (reference sequence). The CDR3 has 14 residues. J gave up 4 bases and V 3 bases, and 4 bases lay outside the gene matches. CDR3 in DNA: TGTGCCAGCAGCTTGAGCGGGAGCGGAGAGACCCAGTACTTC. Amino acids: CASSLSGSGETQYF.

V and J are TRBV10-3 and TRBJ1-2; TRBD1 is a possible D gene (5 bases). This CDR3 comprises 15 residues. V was trimmed by 8 bases and J by 5 bases, leaving 21 bases between them. Germline-derived CDR1 and CDR2 are ENHRY and SYGVKD. The CDR3 loop reads CAIGAVKVGEYGYTF. Written as DNA, the CDR3 is TGTGCCATCGGAGCAGTGAAGGTGGGGGAGTATGGCTACACCTTC.

This clone has only a few counts. The rearrangement uses TRBV29-1 and TRBJ1-5, with 8 nucleotides matching TRBD1. The CDR3 length is 13 residues. The germline V gene has CDR1 SQVTM and CDR2 ANQGSEA. Trimming took 7 bases from V and 1 from J; bases not matched to a gene: 3. CDR3 protein: CSARDRSNQPQHF. The CDR3 bases are TGCAGCGCCCGGGACAGGAGCAATCAGCCCCAGCATTTT.

The V and J genes are TRBV19 and TRBJ2-1; 8 bases line up with TRBD2. After removal of 5 bases from V and 10 bases from J, the junction contained 4 bases not matched to a gene. Germline loops: CDR1 LNHDA, CDR2 SQIVND (reference sequence). This CDR3 contains 12 residues. CDR3 nucleotide sequence: TGTGCCAGTAGTTCGACTAGCGCCGAGCAGTTCTTC. Amino acid sequence: CASSSTSAEQFF.

In regard to this clone: Different DNA sequences within this sample yield the same CDR3. The rearrangement uses TRBV27 and TRBJ2-5; 10 nucleotides agree with TRBD1. The CDR3 runs 15 residues. V shed 5 bases, J shed 4 bases, and the junction held 7 bases outside the gene matches. The germline V gene has CDR1 MNHEY and CDR2 SMNVEV (reference sequence). The CDR3 loop is CASSHRDRGRETQYF. DNA for the CDR3: TGTGCCAGCAGTCACCGGGACAGGGGACGAGAGACCCAGTACTTC.

V gene TRBV7-9 combines with J gene TRBJ2-7; 7 bases are a match to TRBD2. Germline V gene lookup returns CDR1 SEHNR and CDR2 FQNEAQ (reference sequence). The V gene end was trimmed by 7 bases and the J gene end by 7 bases; junction bases not matched to a gene: 10. The CDR3 spans 13 residues. The CDR3 spells CASKGEGIGEQYF. The CDR3 nucleotides read TGTGCCAGCAAAGGGGAGGGAATCGGTGAGCAGTACTTC.

This clone occurred many times. The chain carries TRBV4-2 and TRBJ2-1; 11 bases map to TRBD2. The V gene's germline CDR1 is LGHNA and CDR2 YNFKEQ. With V trimmed by 0 bases and J by 6 bases, 4 bases remained unmatched. This CDR3 spans 16 amino acids. CDR3 sequence reads: CASSQELGTSGNEQFF. CDR3 coding DNA: TGTGCCAGCAGCCAAGAGCTCGGGACTAGCGGCAATGAGCAGTTCTTC.